The 19 T cell receptor beta chains reported below all come from one sample, sequenced in a study of T cells in Graves' hyperthyroidism and ophthalmopathy. Amplified regions were TCR beta CDR3 sequences from RNA transcripts. HTBI primers were employed in a first-round RT-PCR of the TCR CDR3. One entry per CDR3 protein, called by TCRdb with MiXCR from the multiplex PCR reads. The table has roughly 570,000 distinct CDR3 sequences, 15% to 19% seen once. What was sequenced was blood. The receptors come from a woman younger than 45 with Graves' hyperthyroidism.

This clonotype was seen ten or more times. The genes are TRBV7-9 and TRBJ2-3; no clear D. V shed 5 bases and J shed 4 bases, with 7 bases lying between them. Germline loops: CDR1 SEHNR, CDR2 FQNEAQ (reference sequence). The CDR3 has 12 residues. This CDR3 is CASSPDPDTQYF. CDR3 nucleotide sequence: TGTGCCAGCAGCCCCGACCCAGATACGCAGTATTTT.

The J gene is TRBJ2-5, the V gene TRBV6-8; 12 nucleotides align to TRBD2. CDR3 length: 17 amino acids. V dropped 7 bases and J dropped 4; count of bases not matched to a gene: 13. CDR1 is MNHGY and CDR2 is SAAAGT in the germline V gene. The CDR3 region is CASTPSSRGLAGETQYF. CDR3 nucleotides: TGTGCCAGCACCCCATCATCAAGGGGACTAGCGGGAGAGACCCAGTACTTC.

This clonotype was observed many times. This sequence joins TRBV6-1 and TRBJ2-7; TRBD2 matches at 10 bases. Germline V CDR1 and CDR2: MNHNS, SASEGT. V lost 8 bases, J lost 3 bases, and 7 bases stayed unmatched. The CDR3 has 14 amino acids. CDR3 in amino acids: CASARTSGFYEQYF. DNA for the CDR3: TGTGCCAGCGCCCGGACTAGCGGATTCTACGAGCAGTACTTC.

Many counts were recorded for this clonotype. This chain uses TRBV3-1 with TRBJ2-3, with 7 bases aligning to TRBD1. Germline CDR1 and CDR2: LGHDT and YNNKEL (reference sequence). This CDR3 region has 18 residues. The ends lost 4 bases at V and 0 bases at J; junction bases unmatched: 13. CDR3 sequence (DNA): TGTGCCAGCAGCCTATCATCAACGCGGACAGGTAGCACAGATACGCAGTATTTT. Protein product: CASSLSSTRTGSTDTQYF.

The J gene is TRBJ1-5, the V gene TRBV7-2; D remains unclear. V was cut by 4 bases and J by 9 bases, with 10 bases left in between. There are 12 residues in the CDR3. Germline V lookup: CDR1 SGHTA, CDR2 FQGNSA. The chain's CDR3 is CASSSPIGPQHF. The CDR3 DNA is TGTGCCAGCAGCTCCCCGATTGGGCCCCAGCATTTT.

In this sample, this clonotype turned up many times. This chain links TRBV11-3 with TRBJ2-1; the match to TRBD2 covers 10 bases. The length of the CDR3 is 16 residues. V shed 1 base and J 9 bases; nucleotides not matched to a gene: 9. Germline CDR1 reads SGHNT; CDR2 reads YENEEA. CDR3 nucleotide sequence: TGTGCCAGCAGCTTAGTTCTAGCGGGGGCCAGCAGTGAGCAGTTCTTC. Amino acid sequence: CASSLVLAGASSEQFF. The variable domain in full, completed from reference TRBV11-3 and TRBJ2-1, reads EAGVVQSPRYKIIEKKQPVAFWCNPISGHNTLYWYLQNLGQGPELLIRYENEEAVDDSQLPKDRFSAERLKGVDSTLKIQPAELGDSAVYLCASSLVLAGASSEQFFGPGTRLTVL.

This clonotype was observed once. Sequence at one end of the junction differs from germline and may be a read error. The J gene is TRBJ2-1, the V gene TRBV7-9; 13 bases line up with TRBD2. CDR1 is SEHNR, CDR2 FQNEAQ, per germline (reference sequence). This CDR3 is built from 16 residues. The CDR3 region is CASSIAGLAGPNKQFF. The CDR3 DNA reads TGTGCCAGCAGCATCGCGGGACTAGCGGGACCCAATAAGCAGTTCTTC.

At least ten counts were recorded for this clonotype. The chain recombines TRBV27 with TRBJ2-3; 10 bases line up with TRBD2. V was clipped by 3 bases and J by 0 bases; unmatched bases: 3. This CDR3 has 16 amino acids. The germline V gene has CDR1 MNHEY and CDR2 SMNVEV (reference sequence). CDR3 sequence reads: CASSLASGSSTDTQYF. The CDR3 nucleotides are TGTGCCAGCAGTTTGGCTAGCGGGAGTAGCACAGATACGCAGTATTTT.

This clonotype was seen a single time. V and J are TRBV5-1 and TRBJ2-5; tentative D call: TRBD1 (6 bases). The germline V gene has CDR1 SGHRS and CDR2 YFSETQ. The CDR3 has 15 residues. Trimming shortened V by 4 bases and J by 4 bases, and 17 bases separated the two germline ends. The chain's CDR3 is CASSRPEQGRETQYF. For the CDR3, the DNA is TGCGCCAGCAGCCGGCCTGAACAGGGTCGAGAGACCCAGTACTTC.

In the case of this clonotype: A much larger clone lies one base from this, so it may be a read error. This sequence joins TRBV20-1 and TRBJ2-3, with 7 positions matching TRBD2. Germline CDR1 reads DFQATT; CDR2 reads SNEGSKA (reference sequence). CDR3 length: 15 amino acids. This CDR3 is CSAREASGGTDMQYF. The DNA of the CDR3 is TGCAGTGCTAGAGAGGCTAGCGGAGGCACAGATATGCAGTATTTT.

This clonotype was recorded at least ten times. The gene calls are TRBV30 and TRBJ2-7; 7 nucleotides align to TRBD1. Germline CDR1 GTSNPN, CDR2 SVGIG (reference sequence). This CDR3 is 13 amino acids long. After removal of 4 bases from V and 3 bases from J, the junction contained 6 bases not matched to a gene. The CDR3 loop reads CAWTRDSFYEQYF. CDR3 sequence (DNA): TGTGCCTGGACCCGGGACAGTTTCTACGAGCAGTACTTC. Drawing the rest from reference TRBV30 and TRBJ2-7, the complete variable domain is SQTIHQWPATLVQPVGSPLSLECTVEGTSNPNLYWYRQAAGRGLQLLFYSVGIGQISSEVPQNLSASRPQDRQFILSSKKLLLSDSGFYLCAWTRDSFYEQYFGPGTRLTVT.

This clonotype was found many times. The rearrangement uses TRBV5-1 and TRBJ2-1; 8 bases are a match to TRBD2. CDR1 is SGHRS, CDR2 YFSETQ, per germline. V lost 0 bases, J lost 8 bases, and 7 bases stayed unmatched. The CDR3 has 15 amino acids. The CDR3 region has the DNA TGCGCCAGCAGCTTGGATGGTAGCGGGATATATGAGCAGTTCTTC. Translation gives CASSLDGSGIYEQFF.

In its sample, this clonotype was seen many times. The chain is built from TRBV28 and TRBJ2-7; D is possibly TRBD2 (5 bases). There are 14 residues in the CDR3. V lost 2 bases and J lost 1, with 9 bases in between. Per germline, CDR1 MDHEN and CDR2 SYDVKM. CDR3: CASSLVPGSYEQYF. The CDR3 nucleotides are TGTGCCAGCAGTTTAGTTCCGGGGTCCTACGAGCAGTACTTC.

Concerning this clonotype itself: Given a much more abundant clone one base away, this may be a read error. V and J are TRBV7-2 and TRBJ2-2, with a tentative D call TRBD1 (6 bases). This CDR3 has 15 amino acids. The germline CDR1 and CDR2 sequences are SGHTA and FQGNSA. CDR3: CAGSVHRVGTGELFF. The CDR3 DNA reads as TGTGCCGGCAGCGTCCACAGGGTGGGCACCGGGGAGCTGTTTTTT.

This clonotype has a count of ten or more. The chain uses TRBV28 and TRBJ2-7; 7 bases are shared with TRBD1. The CDR3 runs 13 residues. V was clipped by 4 bases and J by 3 bases; unmatched bases: 3. Germline V lookup: CDR1 MDHEN, CDR2 SYDVKM. The CDR3 region is CASSSTGVYEQYF. The CDR3 bases are TGTGCCAGCAGTTCCACAGGGGTCTACGAGCAGTACTTC. Combining the CDR3 with reference TRBV28 and TRBJ2-7 gives the whole variable domain DVKVTQSSRYLVKRTGEKVFLECVQDMDHENMFWYRQDPGLGLRLIYFSYDVKMKEKGDIPEGYSVSREKKERFSLILESASTNQTSMYLCASSSTGVYEQYFGPGTRLTVT.

The chain employs TRBV5-1 and TRBJ1-2; D unresolved. The CDR3 sequence is 12 residues long. CDR1 is SGHRS and CDR2 is YFSETQ in the germline V gene. The V gene lost 0 bases and the J gene lost 8 bases, with 8 bases spanning the gap. The DNA of the CDR3 is TGCGCCAGCAGCTTGGGTGTCGAGGGCTACACCTTC. This sequence encodes CASSLGVEGYTF. Together with reference TRBV5-1 and TRBJ1-2, the CDR3 gives the full variable domain: KAGVTQTPRYLIKTRGQQVTLSCSPISGHRSVSWYQQTPGQGLQFLFEYFSETQRNKGNFPGRFSGRQFSNSRSEMNVSTLELGDSALYLCASSLGVEGYTFGSGTRLTVV.

To note about this clonotype: Given a much more abundant clone one base away, this may be a read error. This chain joins TRBV3-1 and TRBJ2-6, with D maybe TRBD1 (5 bases). Germline assignment: CDR1 LGHDT and CDR2 YNNKEL (reference sequence). CDR3 length: 16 amino acids. V lost 4 bases, J lost 4 bases, and 14 bases lay in between. CDR3 in amino acids: CASSLQGTEGANVLTF. In DNA, the CDR3 is TGTGCCAGCAGCCTCCAGGGAACGGAAGGGGCCAACGTCCTGACTTTC.

The chain recombines TRBV5-1 with TRBJ2-7; 9 nucleotides match TRBD2. This CDR3 contains 15 residues. Trimming removed 4 bases from V and 4 bases from J; junction bases left unmatched: 9. Germline-derived CDR1 and CDR2 are SGHRS and YFSETQ. The CDR3 loop is CASSIRSGRVYEQYF. Here the CDR3 DNA reads TGCGCCAGCAGCATCCGTAGCGGGAGAGTTTACGAGCAGTACTTC.

This clonotype was detected ten times or more. V usage is TRBV6-1 and J usage is TRBJ2-7; 9 bases agree with TRBD2. Germline trimming cut 5 bases from V and 0 bases from J; bases unmatched to any gene: 5. Germline V gene data show CDR1 as MNHNS and CDR2 as SASEGT. There are 15 residues in the CDR3. The CDR3 reads CASSRLAESSYEQYF. The DNA for the CDR3 is TGTGCCAGCAGTCGACTAGCGGAGAGCTCCTACGAGCAGTACTTC.